This is a list of T cell receptor beta chains from one sample in a study of T cells after yellow fever vaccination. TCRdb redid the calling of the 5' RACE reads with MiXCR, one entry per CDR3 protein. The table includes roughly 250,000 distinct CDR3 sequences, 10% to 15% detected once. This specimen consisted of CD4+ T cells sorted from PBMCs, obtained 45 days after the yellow fever booster vaccination. The receptors shown here come from a young man who received the YFV17D yellow fever vaccine. The CDR3 runs from the conserved cysteine through the conserved F or W. A D gene is named only where the DNA matches it firmly. The size field is filled for only some rows; it gives once, few, many or a size class.

v_gene: TRBV28
abundance: -
d_gene: -
j_gene: TRBJ2-5
CDR3aa: CASSLLPPRGTQYF
CDR3nt: TGTGCCAGCAGTTTATTGCCCCCTCGGGGGACCCAGTACTTC

v_gene: TRBV6-2/TRBV6-3
abundance: -
d_gene: -
j_gene: TRBJ2-3
CDR3aa: CASTWTVSTDTQYF
CDR3nt: TGTGCCAGCACCTGGACAGTTAGCACAGATACGCAGTATTTT

v_gene: TRBV5-5
abundance: few
d_gene: -
j_gene: TRBJ1-1
CDR3aa: CASSTRQNTEAFF
CDR3nt: TGTGCCAGCAGCACTAGACAGAACACTGAAGCTTTCTTT

v_gene: TRBV7-3
abundance: -
d_gene: -
j_gene: TRBJ2-5
CDR3aa: CASSLGRKNEETQYF
CDR3nt: TGTGCCAGCAGCTTAGGTCGGAAGAACGAAGAGACCCAGTACTTC

v_gene: TRBV5-1
abundance: many
d_gene: TRBD2
j_gene: TRBJ2-7
CDR3aa: CASSPSGIYEQYF
CDR3nt: TGCGCCAGCAGCCCTAGCGGGATTTACGAGCAGTACTTC

v_gene: TRBV6-2/TRBV6-3
abundance: -
d_gene: -
j_gene: TRBJ1-1
CDR3aa: CASSSPGPGVSLEAFF
CDR3nt: TGTGCCAGCAGTTCGCCGGGACCGGGGGTTTCCCTTGAAGCTTTCTTT

v_gene: TRBV12-3/TRBV12-4
abundance: -
d_gene: -
j_gene: TRBJ2-3
CDR3aa: CASSLHGSTDTQYF
CDR3nt: TGTGCCAGCAGTTTACACGGGAGCACAGATACGCAGTATTTT

v_gene: TRBV6-5
abundance: -
d_gene: -
j_gene: TRBJ2-1
CDR3aa: CASSLGGHGNEQFF
CDR3nt: TGTGCCAGCAGTTTGGGGGGGCACGGAAATGAGCAGTTCTTC

v_gene: TRBV19
abundance: -
d_gene: -
j_gene: TRBJ2-5
CDR3aa: CASSISGVRETQYF
CDR3nt: TGTGCCAGTAGTATCTCGGGAGTTCGAGAGACCCAGTACTTC

v_gene: TRBV4-3
abundance: -
d_gene: -
j_gene: TRBJ2-7
CDR3aa: CASSQGVLVLSEQYF
CDR3nt: TGCGCCAGCAGCCAAGGTGTACTAGTTTTATCCGAGCAGTACTTC

v_gene: TRBV6-5
abundance: few
d_gene: -
j_gene: TRBJ1-1
CDR3aa: CASSYPGGTEAFF
CDR3nt: TGTGCCAGCAGTTACCCGGGGGGCACTGAAGCTTTCTTT

v_gene: TRBV2
abundance: few
d_gene: TRBD1
j_gene: TRBJ1-5
CDR3aa: CASVQGRNQPQHF
CDR3nt: TGTGCCAGCGTACAGGGGCGCAATCAGCCCCAGCATTTT

v_gene: TRBV7-2
abundance: few
d_gene: -
j_gene: TRBJ2-1
CDR3aa: CASEKGGYNEQFF
CDR3nt: TGTGCCAGCGAAAAGGGGGGCTACAATGAGCAGTTCTTC

v_gene: TRBV5-5
abundance: few
d_gene: -
j_gene: TRBJ2-7
CDR3aa: CASTPEVGVYEQYF
CDR3nt: TGTGCCAGCACCCCGGAGGTTGGGGTCTACGAGCAGTACTTC

v_gene: TRBV5-1
abundance: few
d_gene: TRBD2
j_gene: TRBJ2-5
CDR3aa: CASSSVPTSGRQETQYF
CDR3nt: TGCGCCAGCAGCTCGGTCCCGACTAGCGGGAGGCAAGAGACCCAGTACTTC

v_gene: TRBV5-1
abundance: few
d_gene: TRBD1
j_gene: TRBJ1-5
CDR3aa: CASSLGTGSNQPQHF
CDR3nt: TGCGCCAGCAGCTTGGGGACAGGATCCAATCAGCCCCAGCATTTT

v_gene: TRBV20-1
abundance: -
d_gene: TRBD1
j_gene: TRBJ2-5
CDR3aa: CSAGLGQGQETQYF
CDR3nt: TGCAGTGCTGGCTTGGGACAGGGCCAAGAGACCCAGTACTTC

v_gene: TRBV11-3
abundance: -
d_gene: TRBD2
j_gene: TRBJ2-7
CDR3aa: CASSLDGSGTYEQYF
CDR3nt: TGTGCCAGCAGCTTAGATGGTAGCGGGACCTACGAGCAGTACTTC

v_gene: TRBV18
abundance: few
d_gene: -
j_gene: TRBJ2-1
CDR3aa: CASSPPTGSSYNEQFF
CDR3nt: TGTGCCAGCTCACCGCCGACAGGTAGCTCCTACAATGAGCAGTTCTTC

v_gene: TRBV6-2/TRBV6-3
abundance: few
d_gene: -
j_gene: TRBJ2-4
CDR3aa: CASSPRMGVKNIQYF
CDR3nt: TGTGCCAGCAGCCCTCGGATGGGAGTCAAAAACATTCAGTACTTC

v_gene: TRBV7-8
abundance: few
d_gene: -
j_gene: TRBJ2-2
CDR3aa: CASRADLTTGELFF
CDR3nt: TGTGCCAGCAGAGCAGACCTCACCACCGGGGAGCTGTTTTTT

v_gene: TRBV5-6
abundance: few
d_gene: TRBD1
j_gene: TRBJ1-5
CDR3aa: CASSLGQGMFQPQHF
CDR3nt: TGTGCCAGCAGCTTGGGACAGGGGATGTTTCAGCCCCAGCATTTT

v_gene: TRBV9
abundance: few
d_gene: -
j_gene: TRBJ2-5
CDR3aa: CASSPGGTEETQYF
CDR3nt: TGTGCCAGCAGCCCCGGGGGGACAGAAGAGACCCAGTACTTC

v_gene: TRBV7-9
abundance: -
d_gene: -
j_gene: TRBJ2-1
CDR3aa: CASSLGVGSVEQFF
CDR3nt: TGTGCCAGCAGCTTAGGGGTAGGGTCGGTCGAGCAGTTCTTC

v_gene: TRBV29-1
abundance: few
d_gene: -
j_gene: TRBJ2-3
CDR3aa: CSPRMAGADTQYF
CDR3nt: TGCAGCCCCCGGATGGCTGGGGCAGATACGCAGTATTTT

v_gene: TRBV7-8
abundance: -
d_gene: -
j_gene: TRBJ2-1
CDR3aa: CASSLEWGDNEQFF
CDR3nt: TGTGCCAGCAGCTTAGAGTGGGGTGACAATGAGCAGTTCTTC

v_gene: TRBV9
abundance: -
d_gene: -
j_gene: TRBJ2-1
CDR3aa: CASSPLGYHNEQFF
CDR3nt: TGTGCCAGCAGCCCCCTGGGCTACCACAATGAGCAGTTCTTC

v_gene: TRBV9
abundance: -
d_gene: -
j_gene: TRBJ2-7
CDR3aa: CASSFTGLPTYEQYF
CDR3nt: TGTGCCAGCAGCTTCACGGGACTTCCGACCTACGAGCAGTACTTC

v_gene: TRBV5-1
abundance: few
d_gene: TRBD1
j_gene: TRBJ2-5
CDR3aa: CASSLLRGQDGETQYF
CDR3nt: TGCGCCAGCAGCCTACTTCGTGGACAGGATGGCGAGACCCAGTACTTC